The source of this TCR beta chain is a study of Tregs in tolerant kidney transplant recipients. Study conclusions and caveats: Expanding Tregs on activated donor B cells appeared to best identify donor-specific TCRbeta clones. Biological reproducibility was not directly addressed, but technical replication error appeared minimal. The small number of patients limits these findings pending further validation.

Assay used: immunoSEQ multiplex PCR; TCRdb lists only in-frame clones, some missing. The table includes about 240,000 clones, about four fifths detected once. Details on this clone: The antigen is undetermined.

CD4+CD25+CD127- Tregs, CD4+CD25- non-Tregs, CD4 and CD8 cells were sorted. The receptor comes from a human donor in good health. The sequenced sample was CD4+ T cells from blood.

In nucleotides, the CDR3 is TGTGCCTGGAGTGAGGGACTCTCCCTCCGGGAGCAGTACTTC. Translating gives CAWSEGLSLREQYF. The chain employs TRBV30 and TRBJ2-7, with D possibly TRBD2 on 6 matching bases. Deletions cut 1 base from V and 7 bases from J, with 17 bases between. The germline CDR1 and CDR2 sequences are GTSNPN and SVGIG (reference sequence). CDR3 size: 14 residues.